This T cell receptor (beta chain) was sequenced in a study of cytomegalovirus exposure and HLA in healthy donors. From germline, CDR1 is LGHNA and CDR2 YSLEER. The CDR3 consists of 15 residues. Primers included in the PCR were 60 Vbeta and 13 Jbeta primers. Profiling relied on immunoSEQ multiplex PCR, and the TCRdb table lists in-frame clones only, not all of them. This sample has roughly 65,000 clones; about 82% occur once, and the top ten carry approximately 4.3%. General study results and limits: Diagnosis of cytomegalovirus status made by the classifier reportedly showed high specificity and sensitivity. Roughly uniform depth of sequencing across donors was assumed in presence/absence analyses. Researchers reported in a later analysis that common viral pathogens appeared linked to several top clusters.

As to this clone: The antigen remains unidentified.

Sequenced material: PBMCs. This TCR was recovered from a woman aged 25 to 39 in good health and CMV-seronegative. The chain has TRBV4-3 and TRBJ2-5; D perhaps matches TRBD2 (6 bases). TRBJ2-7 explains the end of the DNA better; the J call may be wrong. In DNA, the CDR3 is TGCGCCAGCAGCCAAGATCAACGGGGGAGCGACGAGCAGTACTTC. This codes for CASSQDQRGSDEQYF.